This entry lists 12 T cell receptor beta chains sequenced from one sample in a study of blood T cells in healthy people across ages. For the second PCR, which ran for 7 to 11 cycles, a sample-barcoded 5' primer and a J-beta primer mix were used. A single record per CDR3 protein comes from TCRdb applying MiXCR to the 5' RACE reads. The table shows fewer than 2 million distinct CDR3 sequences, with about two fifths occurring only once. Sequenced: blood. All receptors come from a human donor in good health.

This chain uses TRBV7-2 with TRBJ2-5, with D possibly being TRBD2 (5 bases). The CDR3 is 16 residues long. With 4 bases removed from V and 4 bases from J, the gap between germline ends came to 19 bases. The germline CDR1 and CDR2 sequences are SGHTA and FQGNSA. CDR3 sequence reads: CASSSRLWGGGETQYF. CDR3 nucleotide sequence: TGTGCCAGCAGCTCCCGCTTGTGGGGTGGAGGAGAGACCCAGTACTTC. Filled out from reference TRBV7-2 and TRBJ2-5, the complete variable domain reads GAGVSQSPSNKVTEKGKDVELRCDPISGHTALYWYRQSLGQGLEFLIYFQGNSAPDKSGLPSDRFSAERTGGSVSTLTIQRTQQEDSAVYLCASSSRLWGGGETQYFGPGTRLLVL.

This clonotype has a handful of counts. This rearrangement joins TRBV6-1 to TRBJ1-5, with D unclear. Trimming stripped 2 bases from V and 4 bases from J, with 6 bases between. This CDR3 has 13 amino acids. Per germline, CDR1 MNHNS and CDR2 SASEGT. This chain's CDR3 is CASSEIRNQPQHF. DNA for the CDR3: TGTGCCAGCAGTGAAATCCGGAATCAGCCCCAGCATTTT.

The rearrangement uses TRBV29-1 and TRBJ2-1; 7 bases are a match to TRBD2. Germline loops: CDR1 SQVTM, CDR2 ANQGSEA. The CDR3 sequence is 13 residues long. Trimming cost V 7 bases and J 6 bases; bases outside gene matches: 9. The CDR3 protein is CSGAHWGGNEQFF. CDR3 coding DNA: TGCAGCGGCGCACACTGGGGGGGCAATGAGCAGTTCTTC.

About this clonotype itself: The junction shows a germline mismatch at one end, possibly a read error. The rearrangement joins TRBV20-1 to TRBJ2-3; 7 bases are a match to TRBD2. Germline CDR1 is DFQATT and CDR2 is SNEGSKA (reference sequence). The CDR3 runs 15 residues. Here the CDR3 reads CSALGGAGSTDTQYF. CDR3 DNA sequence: TGCAGTGCTCTTGGGGGAGCGGGGAGCACAGACACGCAGTATTTT.

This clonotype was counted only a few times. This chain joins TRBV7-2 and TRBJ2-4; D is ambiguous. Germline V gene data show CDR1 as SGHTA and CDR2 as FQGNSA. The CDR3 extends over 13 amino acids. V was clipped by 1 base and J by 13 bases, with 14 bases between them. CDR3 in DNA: TGTGCCAGCAGCTTAGAAAGGATTGGGAAGCAGTACTTC. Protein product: CASSLERIGKQYF.

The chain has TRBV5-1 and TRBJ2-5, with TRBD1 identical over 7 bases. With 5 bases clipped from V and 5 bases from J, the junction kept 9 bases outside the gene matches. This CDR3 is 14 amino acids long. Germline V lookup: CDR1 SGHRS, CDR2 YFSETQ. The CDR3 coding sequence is TGCGCCAGCAGTCAGACAGGGAATCACGAGACCCAGTACTTC. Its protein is CASSQTGNHETQYF.

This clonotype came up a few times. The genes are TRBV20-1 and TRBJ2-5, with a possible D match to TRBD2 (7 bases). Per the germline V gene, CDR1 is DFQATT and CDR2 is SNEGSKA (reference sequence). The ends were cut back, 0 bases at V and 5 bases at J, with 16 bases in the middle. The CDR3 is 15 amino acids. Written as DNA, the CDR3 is TGCAGTGCTAGAGAACATCGGGGGGCCTCCGAGACCCAGTACTTC. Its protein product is CSAREHRGASETQYF.

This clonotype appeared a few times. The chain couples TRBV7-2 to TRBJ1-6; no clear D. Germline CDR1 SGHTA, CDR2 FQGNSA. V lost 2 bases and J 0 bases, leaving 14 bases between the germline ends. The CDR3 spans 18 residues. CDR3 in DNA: TGTGCCAGCAGCTTAACATTCTCGGCCAGCTCCTATAATTCACCCCTCCACTTT. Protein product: CASSLTFSASSYNSPLHF.

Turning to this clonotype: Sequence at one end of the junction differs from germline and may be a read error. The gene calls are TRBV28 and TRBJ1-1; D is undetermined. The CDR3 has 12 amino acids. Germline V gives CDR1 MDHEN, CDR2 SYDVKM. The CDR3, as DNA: TGTGCCAGCAGTTTCTTGTCCCGGGAAGTTTTCTTT. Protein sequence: CASSFLSREVFF.

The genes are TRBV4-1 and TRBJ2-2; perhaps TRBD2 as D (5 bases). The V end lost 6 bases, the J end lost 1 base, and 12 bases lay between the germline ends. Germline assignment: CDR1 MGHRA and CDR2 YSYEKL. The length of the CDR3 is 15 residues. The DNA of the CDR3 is TGCGCCAGCAGACCAAGGACTCTGAACACCGGGGAGCTGTTTTTT. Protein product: CASRPRTLNTGELFF.

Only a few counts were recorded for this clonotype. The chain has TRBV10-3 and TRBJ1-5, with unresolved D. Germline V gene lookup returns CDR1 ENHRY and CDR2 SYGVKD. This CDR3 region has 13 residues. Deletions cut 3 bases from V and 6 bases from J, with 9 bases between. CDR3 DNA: TGTGCCATCAGTGACGACAACATTCAGCCCCAGCATTTT. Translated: CAISDDNIQPQHF.

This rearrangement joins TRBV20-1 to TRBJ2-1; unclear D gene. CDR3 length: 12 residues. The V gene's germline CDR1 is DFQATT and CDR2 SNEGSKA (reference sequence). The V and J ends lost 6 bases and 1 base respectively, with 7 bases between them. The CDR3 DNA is TGCAGTGCCCAGTTATCCTACAATGAGCAGTTCTTC. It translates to CSAQLSYNEQFF.